This T cell receptor beta chain was recovered during a study of blood T cell repertoires in COVID-19. Study-level information: There were acute and convalescent COVID-19 samples, and they came from the United States, Italy and Spain. PBMCs, B-cell-depleted T cells, or T cells provided the cDNA or gDNA that made up the material.

Original processing notes: By means of reference gene primer amplification, nucleated cell counts were estimated. Sequencing used immunoSEQ multiplex PCR; TCRdb keeps in-frame clones, though not all of them. That table is the source of V, J and clone size, and D and trimming were worked out from the DNA. In the table there are roughly 180,000 clones, roughly 85% of which are singletons. The V and J ends lost 0 bases and 0 bases respectively, with 3 bases between them. The CDR3 has 13 residues. Germline CDR1 is SGHRS and CDR2 is YFSETQ. The clonotype comes from a man in his sixties with acute or convalescent COVID-19. This chain joins TRBV5-1 and TRBJ1-2; D remains unclear. Sequencing was carried out using peripheral blood. Here the CDR3 DNA reads TGCGCCAGCAGCTTGGCTGCTAACTATGGCTACACCTTC. Translated: CASSLAANYGYTF.